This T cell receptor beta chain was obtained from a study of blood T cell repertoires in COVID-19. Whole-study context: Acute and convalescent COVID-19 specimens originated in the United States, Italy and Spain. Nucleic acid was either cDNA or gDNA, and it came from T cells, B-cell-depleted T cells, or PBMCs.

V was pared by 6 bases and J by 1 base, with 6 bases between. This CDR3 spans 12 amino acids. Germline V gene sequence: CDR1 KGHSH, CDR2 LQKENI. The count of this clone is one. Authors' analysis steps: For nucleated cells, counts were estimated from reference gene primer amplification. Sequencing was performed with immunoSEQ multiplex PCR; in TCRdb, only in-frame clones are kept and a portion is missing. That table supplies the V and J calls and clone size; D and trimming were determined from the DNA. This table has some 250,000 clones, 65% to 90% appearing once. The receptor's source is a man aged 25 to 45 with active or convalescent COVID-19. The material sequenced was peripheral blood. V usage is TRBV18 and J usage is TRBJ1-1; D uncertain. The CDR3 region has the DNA TGTGCCAGCTCCTCCTCGAACACTGAAGCTTTCTTT. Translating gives CASSSSNTEAFF.